What follows are 5 T cell receptor beta chains derived from one specimen sequenced in a study of technical replicates of blood from several donors. The table came from immunoSEQ multiplex PCR; TCRdb's copy has only in-frame clones and leaves some out. This sample carries more than 75,000 clones, 90% to 96% of them seen once, and the ten largest clones take about 0.34%. The sequenced sample was T cells isolated from PBMCs. The receptor set was obtained from a human donor in good health.

The chain has TRBV6-5 and TRBJ2-7; 7 positions match TRBD1. Per the germline V gene, CDR1 is MNHEY and CDR2 is SVGAGI. V was pared by 6 bases and J by 5 bases, with 4 bases of the junction left unmatched. The CDR3 consists of 12 residues. This CDR3 reads CASRTGLHEQYF. Here the CDR3 DNA reads TGTGCCAGCAGGACAGGGCTCCACGAGCAGTACTTC.

The chain couples TRBV2 to TRBJ1-5; no definite D call. V dropped 2 bases and J dropped 5 bases, with 7 bases sitting between them. The CDR3 has 13 residues. Germline assignment: CDR1 SNHLY and CDR2 FYNNEI. CDR3 amino acids: CASSEFRDQPQHF. The CDR3 nucleotides read TGTGCCAGCAGTGAATTTCGGGATCAGCCCCAGCATTTT.

The rearrangement uses TRBV10-3 and TRBJ2-2; 7 nucleotides agree with TRBD2. The CDR3 has 14 residues. In germline, CDR1 is ENHRY, CDR2 SYGVKD. Trimming cost V 11 bases and J 1 base; bases outside gene matches: 7. CDR3 coding DNA: TGTGCCGCGGGGGTGGCGATGAACACCGGGGAGCTGTTTTTT. This encodes CAAGVAMNTGELFF.

This chain uses TRBV29-1 with TRBJ1-5; 11 nucleotides agree with TRBD1. CDR3 length: 14 residues. Per the germline V gene, CDR1 is SQVTM and CDR2 is ANQGSEA. Germline trimming cut 7 bases from V and 6 bases from J; bases unmatched to any gene: 8. The CDR3 here is CSAGTGGSRQPQHF. Here the CDR3 DNA reads TGCAGCGCAGGGACAGGGGGAAGTCGTCAGCCCCAGCATTTT.

This clone occurred once. The chain employs TRBV19 and TRBJ1-4, with TRBD1 matching 9 bases. V shed 9 bases and J 6 bases; nucleotides not matched to a gene: 5. In germline, CDR1 is LNHDA, CDR2 SQIVND (reference sequence). The CDR3 contains 13 residues. CDR3 coding DNA: TGTGCCAGCAGTTGGACAGGGGATGAAAAACTGTTTTTT. Protein: CASSWTGDEKLFF. Complete variable domain (other parts from reference TRBV19 and TRBJ1-4): DGGITQSPKYLFRKEGQNVTLSCEQNLNHDAMYWYRQDPGQGLRLIYYSQIVNDFQKGDIAEGYSVSREKKESFPLTVTSAQKNPTAFYLCASSWTGDEKLFFGSGTQLSVL.